These 29 T cell receptor beta chains were all obtained from the same sample, sequenced in a study of metastatic and nonmetastatic thyroid tumors. TCRdb reprocessed the PCR reads using MiXCR. This repertoire shows approximately 25,000 clones, 20% to 25% found once; its top ten account for around 28%. All patients reached thyroid surgery having received no treatment beforehand. The sequenced sample was blood. The source of these receptors is a male donor with papillary thyroid cancer or a benign thyroid nodule (not recorded which). Some clones in this sample may be carry-over from other donors' samples.

This clone has ten or more counts. The chain is built from TRBV7-8 and TRBJ1-6; 7 bases line up with TRBD1. The CDR3 spans 15 residues. From germline, CDR1 is SGHVS and CDR2 FQNEAQ. J lost 8 bases, V lost 6 bases, and 10 bases had no gene match. Here the CDR3 DNA reads TGTGCCAGCAGGGGATACCGGGACAGCTATTCACCCCTCCACTTT. Translating gives CASRGYRDSYSPLHF.

This clone was seen at least ten times. The chain couples TRBV20-1 to TRBJ2-4, with unresolved D. CDR3 length: 14 residues. V lost 5 bases to trimming and J lost 0 bases, with 11 bases between them. Looked up from germline, CDR1 is DFQATT and CDR2 is SNEGSKA (reference sequence). Here the CDR3 DNA reads TGCAGTGCTCCCTCCGAAGTAGCCAAAAACATTCAGTACTTC. As protein: CSAPSEVAKNIQYF.

This clone has more than one count but fewer than ten. The rearrangement uses TRBV12-3 or TRBV12-4 and TRBJ1-5, with TRBD1 as a possible D gene (5 bases). The CDR3 is made up of 14 amino acids. Trimming shortened V by 1 base and J by 3 bases, and 7 bases separated the two germline ends. In nucleotides, the CDR3 is TGTGCCAGCAGTTTAGGGGGGTCCAATCAGCCCCAGCATTTT. Its translation: CASSLGGSNQPQHF.

This clone came up a few times. The chain carries TRBV19 and TRBJ2-3, with D maybe TRBD1 (6 bases). V lost 3 bases, J lost 4 bases, and 14 bases lay in between. Germline CDR1 LNHDA, CDR2 SQIVND (reference sequence). This CDR3 is 15 amino acids long. CDR3 coding DNA: TGTGCCAGTAGTATCGTCCCCAGGGGACCAGATACGCAGTATTTT. Its translation is CASSIVPRGPDTQYF.

By share, this clone counts as hyperexpanded. In the same sample, other DNA sequences code for this CDR3. This chain connects TRBV5-1 to TRBJ1-1, with D hard to call. With 6 bases removed from V and 1 base from J, the gap between germline ends came to 7 bases. The CDR3 consists of 12 residues. Per the germline V gene, CDR1 is SGHRS and CDR2 is YFSETQ. CDR3 amino acids: CASIGANTEAFF. For the CDR3, the DNA is TGCGCCAGCATCGGAGCGAACACTGAAGCTTTCTTT.

The chain employs TRBV6-1 and TRBJ1-3, with 7 bases identical to TRBD1. The ends lost 6 bases at V and 1 base at J; junction bases unmatched: 9. Germline CDR1 MNHNS, CDR2 SASEGT. CDR3 length: 16 amino acids. In DNA, the CDR3 is TGTGCCAGCAGCCGACAGGGAGGGACATCTGGAAACACCATATATTTT. It translates to CASSRQGGTSGNTIYF.

In its sample, this clone was seen many times. The rearrangement links TRBV20-1 to TRBJ2-1; 10 bases map to TRBD2. The CDR3 has 16 residues. CDR1 DFQATT and CDR2 SNEGSKA come from the germline V gene (reference sequence). Germline trimming cut 0 bases from V and 7 bases from J; bases unmatched to any gene: 9. DNA for the CDR3: TGCAGTGCTAGAGATCGTCGAGCGGGAGGGAGGAATGAGCAGTTCTTC. Amino acids: CSARDRRAGGRNEQFF.

This clone has ten or more counts. The chain carries TRBV4-1 and TRBJ2-3; tentatively, D is TRBD1 or TRBD2 (6 bases each). The germline V and J ends were trimmed by 0 bases and 0 bases, with 10 bases remaining between them. The CDR3 is made up of 16 amino acids. Germline CDR1 reads MGHRA; CDR2 reads YSYEKL. CDR3 sequence reads: CASSQDGGGSTDTQYF. CDR3 DNA sequence: TGCGCCAGCAGCCAAGACGGAGGGGGAAGCACAGATACGCAGTATTTT.

There are many counts of this clone. V is TRBV3-1 and J is TRBJ2-1; a possible D gene is TRBD2 (5 bases). The CDR3 contains 13 residues. Germline lookup yields CDR1 LGHDT and CDR2 YNNKEL (reference sequence). V shed 4 bases and J shed 13 bases, with 17 bases lying between them. Here the CDR3 reads CASSPDPGITQFF. The CDR3, as DNA: TGTGCCAGCAGCCCCGACCCCGGGATCACACAGTTCTTC.

By sample fraction, this clone is medium-sized. The chain employs TRBV27 and TRBJ1-5; the D gene is possibly TRBD1 (5 bases). The germline V and J ends were trimmed by 1 base and 3 bases, with 7 bases remaining between them. The germline gives CDR1 MNHEY, CDR2 SMNVEV (reference sequence). The CDR3 has 14 residues. The CDR3 DNA follows: TGTGCCAGCAGTTTATTAGGGGACAATCAGCCCCAGCATTTT. Translated, it gives CASSLLGDNQPQHF.

This clone has at least ten counts. V is TRBV3-1 and J is TRBJ2-5; D remains ambiguous. Germline-derived CDR1 and CDR2 are LGHDT and YNNKEL (reference sequence). V dropped 2 bases and J dropped 2 bases, with 6 bases sitting between them. The CDR3 is 13 residues long. The CDR3 nucleotides are TGTGCCAGCAGCCAACTAGGGCAAGAGACCCAGTACTTC. Its translation: CASSQLGQETQYF.

This clone was counted ten times or more. The gene calls are TRBV30 and TRBJ2-2; D is ambiguous. V was trimmed by 0 bases and J by 5 bases, leaving 13 bases between them. Looked up from germline, CDR1 is GTSNPN and CDR2 is SVGIG (reference sequence). CDR3 size: 15 residues. CDR3: CAWSVRHLGTGELFF. The CDR3 DNA reads TGTGCCTGGAGTGTACGCCATTTGGGGACCGGGGAGCTGTTTTTT. The whole variable domain, filled in from reference TRBV30 and TRBJ2-2, reads SQTIHQWPATLVQPVGSPLSLECTVEGTSNPNLYWYRQAAGRGLQLLFYSVGIGQISSEVPQNLSASRPQDRQFILSSKKLLLSDSGFYLCAWSVRHLGTGELFFGEGSRLTVL.

This clone was seen ten or more times. The chain recombines TRBV28 with TRBJ1-1; a weak D match, TRBD1 (6 bases). V dropped 6 bases and J dropped 5 bases, with 19 bases sitting between them. CDR3 length: 15 amino acids. CDR1 and CDR2 (germline): MDHEN, SYDVKM. CDR3 protein: CASRRTGTRETEAFF. The CDR3 DNA is TGTGCCAGCAGACGGACCGGGACAAGAGAGACTGAAGCTTTCTTT.

This clone was detected a few times. One junction end does not reproduce the germline sequence, and a read error may be involved. V and J are TRBV11-3 and TRBJ2-2; 7 bases match TRBD2. There are 16 residues in the CDR3. From germline, CDR1 is SGHNT and CDR2 YENEEA. The CDR3 reads CAISLVAGDRTGELFF. DNA of the CDR3: TGTGCCATCAGCTTAGTGGCGGGAGATCGGACCGGTGAGCTGTTTTTT.

By its share, this clone is medium-sized. The gene calls are TRBV12-3 or TRBV12-4 and TRBJ2-3; TRBD2 matches 10 bases. Losses at the gene ends were 6 bases for V and 4 bases for J; bases not matched to a gene: 7. The CDR3 has 15 residues. CDR3 in amino acids: CASSPLAGSPDTQYF. The CDR3 region has the DNA TGTGCCAGCAGCCCACTAGCGGGGTCCCCAGATACGCAGTATTTT.

This clone was picked up many times. This may stem from a read error, because a much larger clone lies one nucleotide away. Other DNA sequences in this specimen translate into the identical CDR3. This sequence joins TRBV7-3 and TRBJ2-1; 8 positions match TRBD1. CDR1 and CDR2 from the germline V gene are SGHTA and FQGTGA. The CDR3 sequence is 15 residues long. CDR3 DNA: TGTGCCAGCAGCTCCCAGGGGGCCGCCTACAACGAGCAGTTCTTC. Its protein is CASSSQGAAYNEQFF.

The rearrangement joins TRBV5-5 to TRBJ2-1; 11 bases align to TRBD1. Germline assignment: CDR1 SGHKS and CDR2 YYEKEE (reference sequence). Trimming cost V 4 bases and J 7 bases; bases outside gene matches: 7. The CDR3 is 15 residues long. The CDR3 spells CASSGGTGGSNEQFF. CDR3 bases: TGTGCCAGCAGCGGAGGGACAGGGGGGTCGAATGAGCAGTTCTTC.

The J gene is TRBJ1-2, the V gene TRBV20-1; D is possibly TRBD1 (6 bases). The germline CDR1 and CDR2 sequences are DFQATT and SNEGSKA (reference sequence). V lost 5 bases and J 4 bases, leaving 20 bases between the germline ends. This CDR3 is built from 15 residues. The chain's CDR3 is CSAPTPGTLGYGYTF. CDR3 nucleotide sequence: TGCAGTGCTCCCACCCCCGGGACACTGGGCTATGGCTACACCTTC.

This clone was seen many times. The J gene is TRBJ2-3, the V gene TRBV9, with D tentatively TRBD1 (6 bases). Germline-derived CDR1 and CDR2 are SGDLS and YYNGEE. Deletions cut 6 bases from V and 3 bases from J, with 17 bases between. This CDR3 has 15 amino acids. In DNA form, the CDR3 reads TGTGCCAGCACCCGGCTGGACAGTCAGACAGATACGCAGTATTTT. Protein: CASTRLDSQTDTQYF.

A word on this clone: Because it lacks the conserved phenylalanine or tryptophan at the end, this CDR3 is likely a read error. The rearrangement uses TRBV6-2 or TRBV6-3 and TRBJ2-1, with TRBD2 matching 8 bases. This CDR3 is 12 amino acids long. Per germline, CDR1 MNHEY and CDR2 SVGEGT. CDR3: CDSSTRGGEQFC. CDR3 coding DNA: TGTGACAGCAGTACCCGGGGGGGCGAGCAGTTCTGC.

About this clone itself: This specimen includes other DNA sequences encoding the same CDR3. The chain couples TRBV5-1 to TRBJ1-3, with D hard to call. The CDR3 runs 13 residues. Germline lookup yields CDR1 SGHRS and CDR2 YFSETQ. Trimming cost V 0 bases and J 5 bases, with 6 bases left between them. The CDR3, as DNA: TGCGCCAGCAGCTTGGACTTCCGAAACACCATATATTTT. Residues: CASSLDFRNTIYF.

This clone was seen at least ten times. The V call is TRBV4-3, the J call TRBJ1-1; D is undetermined. V shed 0 bases and J shed 7 bases, with 12 bases lying between them. CDR3 length equals 14 residues. Germline assignment: CDR1 LGHNA and CDR2 YSLEER. This CDR3 reads CASSQDWAVGEAFF. The CDR3, as DNA: TGCGCCAGCAGCCAAGATTGGGCAGTCGGTGAAGCTTTCTTT.

This clone appeared many times. The chain's CDR3 is CASRPGQGKMNTEAFF. DNA of the CDR3: TGTGCCAGCAGACCGGGACAGGGTAAAATGAACACTGAAGCTTTCTTT. The genes are TRBV12-3 or TRBV12-4 and TRBJ1-1; 9 positions agree with TRBD1. This CDR3 comprises 16 residues. V lost 6 bases and J lost 0; bases outside the gene matches: 8.

By share, this clone ranks as medium-sized. The J gene is TRBJ1-1, the V gene TRBV5-1; D gene ambiguous. Trimming left V 4 bases short and J 1 base short, with 14 bases between. This CDR3 is 15 amino acids long. Germline V gene data show CDR1 as SGHRS and CDR2 as YFSETQ. The CDR3 protein is CASSPLNSGNTEAFF. The CDR3 nucleotides read TGCGCCAGCAGCCCGCTAAATTCTGGGAACACTGAAGCTTTCTTT.

This clone was seen ten or more times. The junction does not match germline at one end; this may be a read error. The chain recombines TRBV4-2 with TRBJ1-2; D is unresolved. This CDR3 is 17 amino acids long. Germline-derived CDR1 and CDR2 are LGHNA and YNFKEQ. This chain's CDR3 is CASKKSPPADPNYGYTF. As DNA, the CDR3 is TGTGCCAGCAAAAAATCCCCCCCCGCAGATCCAAACTACGGCTACACCTTC.

This clone was seen many times. The chain recombines TRBV20-1 with TRBJ1-1, with 7 bases matching TRBD1. Trimming took 1 base from V and 3 from J; bases not matched to a gene: 5. This CDR3 spans 14 amino acids. The germline V gene has CDR1 DFQATT and CDR2 SNEGSKA (reference sequence). The CDR3 sequence: CSARASTGDTEAFF. CDR3 in DNA: TGCAGTGCTAGAGCCTCCACAGGGGACACTGAAGCTTTCTTT.

This clone was observed a handful of times. The gene calls are TRBV27 and TRBJ2-1; TRBD1 aligns across 7 bases. Germline trimming cut 2 bases from V and 9 bases from J; bases unmatched to any gene: 7. The CDR3 runs to 14 residues. Germline-derived CDR1 and CDR2 are MNHEY and SMNVEV (reference sequence). DNA of the CDR3: TGTGCCAGCAGTTTAAAGGGGGCGATGAGTGAGCAGTTCTTC. It codes for CASSLKGAMSEQFF.

This clone was recorded at least ten times. The rearrangement links TRBV3-1 to TRBJ2-1; 8 bases align to TRBD1. The trim removed 2 bases at V and 9 bases at J, leaving 6 bases unmatched. Looked up from germline, CDR1 is LGHDT and CDR2 is YNNKEL (reference sequence). The CDR3 has 14 amino acids. The CDR3 DNA is TGTGCCAGCAGCCAACGACAGGGGATGGGTGAGCAGTTCTTC. Its translation: CASSQRQGMGEQFF.

The table lists this clone with many counts. Compared with germline, one end of the junction differs, possibly owing to a read error. This rearrangement joins TRBV2 to TRBJ2-5; D is possibly TRBD1 or TRBD2 (6 bases each). Germline V gene data show CDR1 as SNHLY and CDR2 as FYNNEI. The CDR3 extends over 10 amino acids. The CDR3: CASSGGRPDF. The CDR3 DNA follows: TGTGCCAGCAGCGGGGGCCGGCCTGACTTC. Combining the CDR3 with reference TRBV2 and TRBJ2-5 gives the whole variable domain EPEVTQTPSHQVTQMGQEVILRCVPISNHLYFYWYRQILGQKVEFLVSFYNNEISEKSEIFDDQFSVERPDGSNFTLKIRSTKLEDSAMYFCASSGGRPDFGPGTRLLVL.